One sample yielded the 20 T cell receptor beta chains listed below, sequenced in a study of T cells in Graves' hyperthyroidism and ophthalmopathy. RNA transcripts served as the template for amplifying TCR beta CDR3 regions. When the TCR CDR3 underwent first-round RT-PCR, the HTBI primer set was used. MiXCR was run by TCRdb on the multiplex PCR reads, yielding one entry per CDR3 protein. The table lists around 350,000 distinct CDR3 sequences, 15% to 18% of them singletons, with around a quarter in the top ten. The sequenced material came from blood. Receptor source: a young woman with Graves' hyperthyroidism that later progressed to Graves' ophthalmopathy.

This clonotype showed up just a few times. This chain joins TRBV27 and TRBJ2-7; no definite D call. Per the germline V gene, CDR1 is MNHEY and CDR2 is SMNVEV (reference sequence). This CDR3 region has 12 residues. Trimming left V 5 bases short and J 2 bases short, with 7 bases between. CDR3 sequence (DNA): TGTGCCAGCAGTGGGCCCACCTACGAGCAGTACTTC. It yields the protein CASSGPTYEQYF.

This clonotype was picked up many times. The V call is TRBV9, the J call TRBJ2-1; 8 nucleotides align to TRBD2. V lost 3 bases, J lost 9 bases, and 11 bases stayed unmatched. Germline loops: CDR1 SGDLS, CDR2 YYNGEE. This CDR3 has 15 residues. The CDR3 reads CASSAEPSRGGEQFF. The CDR3 coding sequence is TGTGCCAGCAGCGCAGAGCCCAGCCGGGGGGGTGAGCAGTTCTTC. Variable domain in full (rest from reference TRBV9 and TRBJ2-1): DSGVTQTPKHLITATGQRVTLRCSPRSGDLSVYWYQQSLDQGLQFLIQYYNGEERAKGNILERFSAQQFPDLHSELNLSSLELGDSALYFCASSAEPSRGGEQFFGPGTRLTVL.

This chain joins TRBV6-1 and TRBJ1-2; 8 nucleotides match TRBD1. The junction had 10 bases not matched to a gene; V was cut back by 6 bases and J by 7 bases. Germline values: CDR1 MNHNS, CDR2 SASEGT. The CDR3 consists of 14 residues. As DNA, the CDR3 is TGTGCCAGCAGCCCTACAGGGGGTTCAGGTGGCTACACCTTC. This codes for CASSPTGGSGGYTF.

The rearrangement joins TRBV7-9 to TRBJ2-5; a possible D gene is TRBD1 (7 bases). Germline values: CDR1 SEHNR, CDR2 FQNEAQ (reference sequence). The CDR3 is 14 amino acids. V gave up 5 bases and J gave up 5 bases, with 15 bases separating them. The chain's CDR3 is CASSDRQGGETQYF. The CDR3 coding sequence is TGTGCCAGCAGCGACCGACAGGGAGGTGAGACCCAGTACTTC.

This rearrangement joins TRBV18 to TRBJ2-2, with D perhaps assigned TRBD1 or TRBD2 (6 bases each). The V end was cut by 2 bases, the J end by 4 bases, with 8 bases between. Germline V lookup: CDR1 KGHSH, CDR2 LQKENI. The CDR3 is 14 residues long. In DNA, the CDR3 is TGTGCCAGCTCACCAAGGGGGGTCACCGGGGAGCTGTTTTTT. Its translation: CASSPRGVTGELFF.

CDR3 protein: CSVDRGGGKTQYF. The CDR3 DNA is TGCAGCGTTGATAGAGGGGGTGGGAAGACCCAGTACTTC. V gene TRBV29-1 combines with J gene TRBJ2-5; D is possibly TRBD1 (6 bases). Germline V gene lookup returns CDR1 SQVTM and CDR2 ANQGSEA. The V and J ends lost 3 bases and 6 bases respectively, with 14 bases between them. This CDR3 contains 13 residues. Full variable domain (outside the CDR3, taken from reference TRBV29-1 and TRBJ2-5): SAVISQKPSRDICQRGTSLTIQCQVDSQVTMMFWYRQQPGQSLTLIATANQGSEATYESGFVIDKFPISRPNLTFSTLTVSNMSPEDSSIYLCSVDRGGGKTQYFGPGTRLLVL.

Concerning this clonotype itself: A much larger clone differs from this one at a single base, so this may be a read error. The chain employs TRBV28 and TRBJ2-1; TRBD1 aligns across 10 bases. V lost 5 bases to trimming and J lost 3 bases; unmatched junction nucleotides: 7. Germline CDR1 and CDR2: MDHEN and SYDVKM. The CDR3 sequence is 16 residues long. The CDR3 region has the DNA TGTGCCAGCAGTCCTCCGGGACAGGGGCTCTACAATGAGCAGTTCTTC. As protein: CASSPPGQGLYNEQFF. Filled out from reference TRBV28 and TRBJ2-1, the complete variable domain reads DVKVTQSSRYLVKRTGEKVFLECVQDMDHENMFWYRQDPGLGLRLIYFSYDVKMKEKGDIPEGYSVSREKKERFSLILESASTNQTSMYLCASSPPGQGLYNEQFFGPGTRLTVL.

The chain uses TRBV11-2 and TRBJ2-7; a weak D match, TRBD1 (5 bases). Trimming took 3 bases from V and 6 from J, leaving 12 bases between them. The germline V gene encodes CDR1 SGHAT and CDR2 FQNNGV. There are 13 residues in the CDR3. CDR3 loop: CASSLVQVSEQYF. The CDR3 bases are TGTGCCAGCAGCTTGGTACAGGTGTCCGAGCAGTACTTC. Full variable domain (remainder filled in from reference TRBV11-2 and TRBJ2-7): EAGVAQSPRYKIIEKRQSVAFWCNPISGHATLYWYQQILGQGPKLLIQFQNNGVVDDSQLPKDRFSAERLKGVDSTLKIQPAKLEDSAVYLCASSLVQVSEQYFGPGTRLTVT.

Only a few counts were recorded for this clonotype. This chain joins TRBV20-1 and TRBJ1-2; D call uncertain. Looked up from germline, CDR1 is DFQATT and CDR2 is SNEGSKA (reference sequence). Trimming shortened V by 3 bases and J by 0 bases, and 11 bases separated the two germline ends. This CDR3 comprises 14 residues. The CDR3 spells CSARTSNSNYGYTF. The CDR3 DNA is TGCAGTGCTAGGACATCCAATTCTAACTATGGCTACACCTTC.

There are many counts of this clonotype. The gene calls are TRBV2 and TRBJ1-1; D uncertain. Germline loops: CDR1 SNHLY, CDR2 FYNNEI. This CDR3 spans 10 amino acids. Trimming cost V 8 bases and J 7 bases, with 8 bases left between them. This CDR3 is CASAGSEAFF. CDR3 coding DNA: TGTGCCAGCGCCGGAAGTGAAGCTTTCTTT.

This clonotype was observed many times. This rearrangement joins TRBV28 to TRBJ2-7, with TRBD1 matching 7 bases. The CDR3 loop spans 14 amino acids. Germline lookup yields CDR1 MDHEN and CDR2 SYDVKM. Unmatched junction bases numbered 8, after V lost 6 bases and J lost 3 bases. In DNA form, the CDR3 reads TGTGCCAGCAGCCTATTTTACAGGGGCTACGAGCAGTACTTC. This translates into CASSLFYRGYEQYF.

This clonotype was detected ten times or more. The chain joins TRBV3-1 to TRBJ2-1; unclear D gene. This CDR3 spans 15 amino acids. V shed 1 base and J shed 2 bases, with 9 bases lying between them. Looked up from germline, CDR1 is LGHDT and CDR2 is YNNKEL (reference sequence). The CDR3 loop is CASSQGGSTYNEQFF. As DNA, the CDR3 is TGTGCCAGCAGCCAAGGTGGCTCCACCTACAATGAGCAGTTCTTC.

This clonotype showed up many times. This chain uses TRBV13 with TRBJ2-5; 8 bases line up with TRBD2. The CDR3 loop spans 17 amino acids. After removal of 5 bases from V and 4 bases from J, the junction contained 15 bases not matched to a gene. In germline, CDR1 is PRHDT, CDR2 FYEKMQ (reference sequence). Here the CDR3 reads CASSTRPGGRGTETQYF. In nucleotides, the CDR3 is TGTGCCAGCAGCACCCGCCCGGGAGGGAGGGGGACAGAGACCCAGTACTTC.

This clonotype was seen only a few times. V usage is TRBV20-1 and J usage is TRBJ2-5; D is undetermined. Trimming shortened V by 0 bases and J by 6 bases, and 14 bases separated the two germline ends. CDR3 size: 14 residues. Germline CDR1 and CDR2: DFQATT and SNEGSKA (reference sequence). Here the CDR3 reads CSARDRAGWKTQYF. CDR3 DNA sequence: TGCAGTGCTAGAGATCGGGCCGGTTGGAAGACCCAGTACTTC.

This clonotype has just a few counts. This chain joins TRBV12-3 or TRBV12-4 and TRBJ2-7, with D possibly TRBD1 on 6 matching bases. The length of the CDR3 is 14 residues. V lost 5 bases and J 2 bases, leaving 13 bases between the germline ends. Here the CDR3 reads CASSLQGSAYEQYF. In DNA, the CDR3 is TGTGCCAGCAGTCTCCAGGGGTCCGCCTACGAGCAGTACTTC.

This clonotype was seen a handful of times. Germline and junction disagree at one end, which may indicate a read error. The J gene is TRBJ2-3, the V gene TRBV24-1; 8 bases are shared with TRBD2. CDR1 and CDR2 from the germline V gene are KGHDR and SFDVKD. The length of the CDR3 is 15 residues. The CDR3 DNA reads TGTGCCACCAGTGTTACCAGCGGGAGCAGAGATACGCAGTATTTT. Translation gives CATSVTSGSRDTQYF.

This clonotype has a count of ten or more. The V call is TRBV28, the J call TRBJ2-7; D unresolved. The V gene lost 1 base and the J gene lost 7 bases, with 17 bases spanning the gap. Germline V gene sequence: CDR1 MDHEN, CDR2 SYDVKM. This CDR3 contains 15 residues. CDR3 DNA: TGTGCCAGCAGTTTATATACCACCCGAGTTGTAGAGCAGTACTTC. Translating gives CASSLYTTRVVEQYF.

This clonotype has at least ten counts. The chain joins TRBV5-1 to TRBJ2-3, with TRBD1 matching 11 bases. The V gene's germline CDR1 is SGHRS and CDR2 YFSETQ. CDR3 size: 16 residues. Trimming at V came to 3 bases and at J to 5 bases, leaving 8 bases not matched to a gene. The CDR3 protein is CASSSRTGGRGDTQYF. The CDR3, as DNA: TGCGCCAGCAGCTCACGGACAGGGGGCAGAGGAGATACGCAGTATTTT. Variable domain in full (rest from reference TRBV5-1 and TRBJ2-3): KAGVTQTPRYLIKTRGQQVTLSCSPISGHRSVSWYQQTPGQGLQFLFEYFSETQRNKGNFPGRFSGRQFSNSRSEMNVSTLELGDSALYLCASSSRTGGRGDTQYFGPGTRLTVL.

The table lists this clonotype with many counts. The chain employs TRBV28 and TRBJ1-3; D might be TRBD1 (5 bases). The CDR3 extends over 17 amino acids. Germline loops: CDR1 MDHEN, CDR2 SYDVKM. The germline V and J ends were trimmed by 5 bases and 2 bases, with 19 bases remaining between them. The CDR3 loop is CASSAAFRKGPGNTIYF. CDR3 DNA sequence: TGTGCCAGCAGTGCGGCCTTCCGGAAGGGGCCTGGAAACACCATATATTTT.

J is TRBJ2-7 and V is TRBV28; 7 nucleotides line up with TRBD1. V shed 8 bases and J 6 bases; nucleotides not matched to a gene: 13. Germline CDR1 and CDR2: MDHEN and SYDVKM. The CDR3 length is 14 residues. The CDR3 DNA reads TGTGCCAGCGGGACCGGGACAGCCTCCGCCGAGCAGTACTTC. It translates to CASGTGTASAEQYF.